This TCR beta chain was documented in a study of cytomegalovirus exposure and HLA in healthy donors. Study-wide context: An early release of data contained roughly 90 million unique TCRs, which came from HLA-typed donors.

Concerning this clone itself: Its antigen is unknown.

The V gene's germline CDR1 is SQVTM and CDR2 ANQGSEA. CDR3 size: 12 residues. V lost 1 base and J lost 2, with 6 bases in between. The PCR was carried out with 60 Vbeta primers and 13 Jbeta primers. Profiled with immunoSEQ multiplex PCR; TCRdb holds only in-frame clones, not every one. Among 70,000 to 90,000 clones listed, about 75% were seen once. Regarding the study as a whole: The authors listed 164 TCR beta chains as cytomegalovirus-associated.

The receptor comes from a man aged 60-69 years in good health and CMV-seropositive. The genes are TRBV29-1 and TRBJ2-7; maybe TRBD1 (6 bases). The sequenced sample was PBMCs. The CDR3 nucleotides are TGCAGCGTTGAAGGGGGGCCCTACGAGCAGTACTTC. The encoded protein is CSVEGGPYEQYF.